The 13 T cell receptor beta chains below come from one sample, sequenced in a study of tumor-infiltrating lymphocytes in primary liver carcinoma. Unsorted bulk tissue (about 18-32 mg) underwent RNA and DNA co-extraction. Constant-region priming of 500 ng total RNA yielded TCR beta cDNA. Nested multiplex PCR, run for three rounds with slightly modified ARM-PCR, yielded TCR beta libraries. The first two PCR rounds, around 10 cycles each, used TRBV1-TRBV30 forward primers and a C-beta reverse primer. TCRdb used MiXCR to reprocess the multiplex PCR reads, holding one entry per CDR3 protein. This table has about 35,000 distinct CDR3 sequences, over 65% appearing once. The sequenced sample was liver tumor tissue from sampling region 4. The subset here: tumor region T4, right-lateral pole. The receptors derive from a man aged 40-55 years with primary liver carcinoma and hepatitis B virus infection.

Comment on this clonotype: Lacking the conserved final phenylalanine or tryptophan, this CDR3 likely reflects a read error. The chain recombines TRBV30 with TRBJ2-2; 10 nucleotides align to TRBD1. The J segment lost 7 bases and the V segment lost 1 base, leaving 6 bases of the junction unmatched. The length of the CDR3 is 15 residues. Germline CDR1 and CDR2: GTSNPN and SVGIG (reference sequence). The CDR3 nucleotides are TGTGCCTGGAGTGGGGGACAGGGGTGCATCGGGGAGCTGTTTTCT. Its protein is CAWSGGQGCIGELFS.

A single count supports this clonotype. The chain employs TRBV5-5 and TRBJ2-7; 10 bases are shared with TRBD1. Germline CDR1 is SGHKS and CDR2 is YYEKEE (reference sequence). J gave up 9 bases and V 7 bases, and 13 bases lay outside the gene matches. The CDR3 totals 14 residues. Here the CDR3 reads CASGSRDRGNGQYF. The DNA for the CDR3 is TGTGCCAGCGGCTCTCGGGACAGGGGTAACGGGCAGTACTTC.

In the case of this clonotype: The junction and the germline gene differ at one end; a read error may be behind it. CDR3 coding DNA: TGCGCCAGCAGCTCCAGGGGACGTCAGGACACTGAAGCTTTCTTC. Protein sequence: CASSSRGRQDTEAFF. The gene calls are TRBV5-1 and TRBJ1-1, with D tentatively TRBD1 (6 bases). The CDR3 totals 15 residues. The V gene's germline CDR1 is SGHRS and CDR2 YFSETQ.

This clonotype was observed a few times. A much larger clone lies one base from this, so it may be a read error. The V and J genes are TRBV24-1 and TRBJ2-6, with D possibly TRBD2 on 5 matching bases. CDR1 KGHDR and CDR2 SFDVKD come from the germline V gene. V lost 6 bases, J lost 0 bases, and 8 bases lay in between. This CDR3 region has 15 residues. The CDR3 loop reads CATSSGDSGANVLTF. As DNA, the CDR3 is TGTGCCACCAGTTCCGGGGACTCTGGGGCCAACGTCCTGACTTTC.

The chain links TRBV28 to TRBJ2-7, with D unclear. Per germline, CDR1 MDHEN and CDR2 SYDVKM. Trimming took off 5 bases at V and 5 bases at J, with 19 bases between the two ends. The CDR3 is made up of 15 amino acids. The chain's CDR3 is CASSPATEGINEQYF. CDR3 bases: TGTGCCAGCAGTCCCGCTACAGAAGGAATCAACGAGCAGTACTTC.

With respect to this clonotype: Germline is not matched at one junction end, which may reflect a read error. The V and J genes are TRBV5-5 and TRBJ1-2; weak D call: TRBD1 (6 bases). The CDR3 totals 16 residues. From germline, CDR1 is SGHKS and CDR2 YYEKEE (reference sequence). Written as DNA, the CDR3 is TGCGTCAGCAGCCCTCACCCGGACAGAACTATCTATGGCTACACCTTC. Protein product: CVSSPHPDRTIYGYTF.

V usage is TRBV11-2 and J usage is TRBJ2-5; no reliable D call. The CDR3 runs to 15 residues. V was shortened by 2 bases and J by 4 bases, with 14 bases between the two germline ends. Germline V gene lookup returns CDR1 SGHAT and CDR2 FQNNGV. CDR3 nucleotides: TGTGCCAGCAGCTTAATAGGTGTCATGGGAGAGACCCAGTACTTC. It yields the protein CASSLIGVMGETQYF.

In the case of this clonotype: This may be a read error, as it is one base from a much larger clone. The chain links TRBV20-1 to TRBJ2-5; TRBD2 is a possible D gene (6 bases). Germline loops: CDR1 DFQATT, CDR2 SNEGSKA (reference sequence). The CDR3 covers 12 residues. CDR3 loop: CSTSPGLKTQYF. The CDR3 nucleotides read TGCAGTACTAGCCCGGGGTTGAAGACCCAGTACTTC.

This clonotype was seen ten or more times. This chain links TRBV28 with TRBJ1-6; 7 bases map to TRBD1. Losses at the gene ends were 3 bases for V and 1 base for J; bases not matched to a gene: 6. Germline CDR1 reads MDHEN; CDR2 reads SYDVKM. CDR3 size: 17 residues. The CDR3 loop reads CASSLDRILSYNSPLHF. The CDR3 region has the DNA TGTGCCAGCAGTTTGGACAGGATATTGTCCTATAATTCACCCCTCCACTTT.

This chain joins TRBV11-1 and TRBJ1-6, with D unclear. Looked up from germline, CDR1 is SGHAT and CDR2 is FQDESV (reference sequence). The CDR3 covers 13 residues. The CDR3 nucleotides are TGTTCAAGCAGCCGTACACTGGTTTCACCCCTCCACTTT. It is translated as CSSSRTLVSPLHF.

A word on this clonotype: The conserved closing phenylalanine or tryptophan is absent in this CDR3, likely reflecting a read error. The chain links TRBV5-1 to TRBJ2-1, with 9 bases that match TRBD2. The length of the CDR3 is 13 residues. CDR1 is SGHRS and CDR2 is YFSETQ in the germline V gene. With V trimmed by 3 bases and J by 13 bases, 8 bases remained unmatched. The CDR3 DNA reads as TGCGCCAGCAGCTCGACGGGACTAGCTGAACAGTTCCTC. It is translated as CASSSTGLAEQFL.

Of note for this clonotype: A read error may produce the germline difference seen at one junction end. The genes are TRBV29-1 and TRBJ2-1; D not resolved. This CDR3 region has 12 residues. Germline assignment: CDR1 SQVTM and CDR2 ANQGSEA. This CDR3 reads CSVPVSSDEQFF. DNA for the CDR3: TGCAGTGTCCCCGTTTCAAGTGATGAGCAATTCTTC.

This clonotype came up a few times. The germline gene is not matched at one end of the junction; a read error may be the cause. This rearrangement joins TRBV5-1 to TRBJ2-3; no clear D gene. Germline V gives CDR1 SGHRS, CDR2 YFSETQ. The CDR3 sequence is 16 residues long. In DNA, the CDR3 is TGCGCCGGCAGCCTGAACGGCCGTGCTAGCACAGATACGCAGTATTTT. This translates into CAGSLNGRASTDTQYF.